This T cell receptor (beta chain) was observed in a study of cytomegalovirus exposure and HLA in healthy donors. Study overall: Early on, a data release was issued that held about 85 million unique TCRs from HLA-typed donors. Broader study findings: Across donors, sequencing depth was assumed by presence/absence analyses to be roughly uniform. Several of the most significant clusters appeared linked to common viral pathogens, based on a later analysis.

On this clone: Its antigen is still unknown.

PCR used 60 Vbeta primers and 13 Jbeta primers. The table came from immunoSEQ multiplex PCR; TCRdb's copy has only in-frame clones and leaves some out. The table lists 100,000 to 150,000 clones, about 80% of them singletons. The TCR comes from a man aged 30 to 39 in good health and CMV-seropositive. The source material was PBMCs.

Written as DNA, the CDR3 is TGTGCCTGGAGTCCCCGGGGACTAGCCGGCAATGAGCAGTTCTTC. The encoded protein is CAWSPRGLAGNEQFF. V is TRBV30 and J is TRBJ2-1; 9 bases line up with TRBD2. CDR3 length equals 15 residues. Germline trimming cut 2 bases from V and 6 bases from J; bases unmatched to any gene: 8. Germline CDR1 is GTSNPN and CDR2 is SVGIG (reference sequence).